The 12 T cell receptor beta chains listed next were all sequenced from one sample in a study of T cell repertoires in cytomegalovirus infection. TCRdb reprocessed the reads with MiXCR, giving one entry per CDR3 protein. The sample records about 920,000 distinct CDR3 sequences, approximately 33% being singletons. Their antigens remain unidentified. Sequencing was performed on cultured CD8+ T cells from PBMCs, taken from culture after CMV antigen stimulation. These receptors came from a human donor in good health (CMV status not recorded). Some clones in this sample may be carry-over from other donors' samples.

This chain links TRBV5-1 with TRBJ2-1; D unclear. Germline-derived CDR1 and CDR2 are SGHRS and YFSETQ. The CDR3 contains 12 residues. The germline V and J ends were trimmed by 4 bases and 13 bases, with 15 bases remaining between them. This chain's CDR3 is CASSQNSNDQFF. The CDR3 coding sequence is TGCGCCAGCAGCCAAAACTCGAACGACCAGTTCTTC.

The CDR3 DNA sequence: TGCGCCAGCAGGGATCTTGACAGACCGATGAACACTGAAGCTTTCTTT. Translation gives CASRDLDRPMNTEAFF. The chain recombines TRBV5-1 with TRBJ1-1; the D gene is possibly TRBD1 (5 bases). Germline V lookup: CDR1 SGHRS, CDR2 YFSETQ. Trimming left V 5 bases short and J 0 bases short, with 17 bases between. The CDR3 extends over 16 amino acids.

J is TRBJ1-5 and V is TRBV27, with unresolved D. Deletions cut 5 bases from V and 3 bases from J, with 14 bases between. Germline V gene data show CDR1 as MNHEY and CDR2 as SMNVEV (reference sequence). The CDR3 is 15 amino acids. The CDR3 protein is CASSPPQEYNQPQHF. CDR3 bases: TGTGCCAGCAGTCCACCTCAGGAGTACAATCAGCCCCAGCATTTT.

The rearrangement links TRBV28 to TRBJ2-1, with 10 bases matching TRBD2. Germline CDR1 and CDR2: MDHEN and SYDVKM. The CDR3 runs 16 residues. Trimming cost V 2 bases and J 5 bases; bases outside gene matches: 6. CDR3 sequence (DNA): TGTGCCAGCAGTTTACTCCTAGCGGGGGCCAACAATGAGCAGTTCTTC. This sequence encodes CASSLLLAGANNEQFF.

On this clonotype: Mismatch with germline at one junction end may stem from a read error. V is TRBV7-6 and J is TRBJ2-1; D might be TRBD2 (6 bases). This CDR3 has 14 amino acids. CDR1 and CDR2 (germline): SGHVS, FNYEAQ. The CDR3 DNA sequence: TGTACCAGCAGCTTGGAGGGAACCTACAATGAGCAGTTCTTC. Protein sequence: CTSSLEGTYNEQFF.

V gene TRBV20-1 combines with J gene TRBJ2-5; 7 nucleotides match TRBD2. This CDR3 has 14 amino acids. Germline-derived CDR1 and CDR2 are DFQATT and SNEGSKA (reference sequence). The trim removed 5 bases at V and 5 bases at J, leaving 11 bases unmatched. The CDR3 spells CSAPERGGRETQYF. The CDR3 bases are TGCAGTGCTCCAGAGCGGGGAGGGCGTGAGACCCAGTACTTC.

The table lists this clonotype with many counts. The V call is TRBV7-9, the J call TRBJ1-6; TRBD1 is a possible D gene (6 bases). V lost 6 bases and J 7 bases, leaving 16 bases between the germline ends. CDR1 is SEHNR, CDR2 FQNEAQ, per germline (reference sequence). This CDR3 region has 15 residues. The CDR3 coding sequence is TGTGCCAGCAGTCGCCTGCGACAGGAAAATTCACCCCTCCACTTT. This encodes CASSRLRQENSPLHF.

V usage is TRBV27 and J usage is TRBJ1-2, with TRBD1 as a possible D gene (5 bases). CDR3 length equals 13 residues. Germline V gene lookup returns CDR1 MNHEY and CDR2 SMNVEV (reference sequence). The germline V and J ends were trimmed by 8 bases and 7 bases, with 17 bases remaining between them. The CDR3 nucleotides read TGTGCCAGCTCCCCTGGGGGGGGGGTTGGCTACACCTTC. Its translation is CASSPGGGVGYTF.

This clonotype has only a few counts. This chain connects TRBV9 to TRBJ2-7; TRBD1 matches at 7 bases. Germline V lookup: CDR1 SGDLS, CDR2 YYNGEE. V lost 4 bases, J lost 2 bases, and 12 bases stayed unmatched. The CDR3 extends over 16 amino acids. In DNA form, the CDR3 reads TGTGCCAGCAGCCAGCCGACGACAGGGATACCCTACGAGCAGTACTTC. Its protein is CASSQPTTGIPYEQYF.

This clonotype was picked up many times. V is TRBV7-4 and J is TRBJ2-2; D call uncertain. With 4 bases removed from V and 3 bases from J, the gap between germline ends came to 9 bases. The CDR3 is 14 amino acids. Germline V CDR1 and CDR2: SGHVT, SQSDAQ. This CDR3 reads CASSSYLDTGELFF. DNA for the CDR3: TGTGCCAGCAGCTCATATTTAGACACCGGGGAGCTGTTTTTT. The whole variable domain, remainder taken from reference TRBV7-4 and TRBJ2-2, is GAGVSQSPRYKVAKRGRDVALRCDSISGHVTLYWYRQTLGQGSEVLTYSQSDAQRDKSGRPSGRFSAERPERSVSTLKIQRTEQGDSAVYLCASSSYLDTGELFFGEGSRLTVL.

V usage is TRBV12-3 or TRBV12-4 and J usage is TRBJ1-5; D unclear. V lost 6 bases, J lost 1 base, and 10 bases lay in between. This CDR3 contains 14 residues. CDR3 nucleotides: TGTGCCAGCAGGCAGTCCCGGAGCAATCAGCCCCAGCATTTT. Its translation: CASRQSRSNQPQHF.

V is TRBV5-1 and J is TRBJ2-2, with TRBD1 matching 7 bases. This CDR3 has 17 amino acids. The ends lost 3 bases at V and 3 bases at J; junction bases unmatched: 11. Germline V lookup: CDR1 SGHRS, CDR2 YFSETQ. Written as DNA, the CDR3 is TGCGCCAGCAGCTCCTCACGGGACAGTGCGCACACCGGGGAGCTGTTTTTT. This codes for CASSSSRDSAHTGELFF.